This TCR beta chain was sequenced for a study of CD8+ T cells in alopecia areata. Study details: Severity scoring for treated patients was based on the percentage of affected scalp area. General observations from the study: Numerous expanded lesional clones remained in scalp and blood during tofacitinib.

The treatment denotes: oral pan-JAK inhibitor, 5-10 mg twice daily. Lesional scalp tissue (obtained by punch biopsy) and peripheral blood were collected from alopecia areata patients. Extraction of RNA preceded its reverse transcription into cDNA, which served as the sequencing template. TCRdb keeps only in-frame clones here, not all; method: immunoSEQ multiplex PCR. The sample comprises fewer than 110,000 clones, about four fifths of which are singletons, and less than 30% rests with the top ten. From germline, CDR1 is SEHNR and CDR2 FQNEAQ (reference sequence). V was cut by 5 bases and J by 6 bases, with 16 bases left in between. The CDR3 totals 15 residues. A remark on this clone: Its matching antigen is unknown.

This material consisted of CD8+ T cells sorted from blood, taken at week 24, from a patient treated with tofacitinib. This chain links TRBV7-9 with TRBJ1-4, with D maybe TRBD1 (5 bases). The sequence was obtained from a human donor with alopecia areata. The CDR3 DNA reads TGTGCCAGCAGCCGGGCGGGGGAAGGAGATGAAAAACTGTTTTTT. It encodes CASSRAGEGDEKLFF.